The clone carrying this T cell receptor (beta chain) has just one count. Its antigen is not identified. These data belong to a study of response to subunit inactivated influenza vaccine. Whole-study findings and limits: Authors suggested each seasonal influenza vaccination recruits few new T cells.

There are 15 residues in the CDR3. The germline gives CDR1 MDHEN, CDR2 SYDVKM. V was shortened by 6 bases and J by 0 bases, with 13 bases between the two germline ends. TCRdb used MiXCR to reprocess the RT-PCR reads, holding one entry per CDR3 protein. The sample holds approximately 290,000 distinct CDR3 sequences, around 20% seen once. The specimen comprised PBMCs from blood, sampled less than 22 months after vaccination. V gene TRBV28 combines with J gene TRBJ2-3; TRBD1 is a possible D gene (6 bases). The receptor was isolated from a man between 50 and 70 years old who received an inactivated influenza vaccine. CDR3 residues: CASRSRTVSTDTQYF. CDR3 coding DNA: TGTGCCAGCAGATCCCGGACAGTTAGCACAGATACGCAGTATTTT.